This record looks at one T cell receptor (beta chain) sequence and its context. The entry originates in a study of blood T cell repertoires in COVID-19. About the study: The study drew acute and convalescent COVID-19 samples from the United States, Italy and Spain. Sources were T cells, B-cell-depleted T cells, or PBMCs; the material itself was cDNA or gDNA.

Per the study methods: Reference gene primer amplification gave estimated nucleated cell counts. Assay: immunoSEQ multiplex PCR; the TCRdb copy retains only in-frame clones and omits some. V, J and clone size were drawn from that table, and D and trimming were deduced from the DNA. Here the sample spans nearly 350,000 clones, 80% to 90% being singletons. Enrollment of patients from Seattle took place during active infection, with longitudinal follow-up. Trimming took 2 bases from V and 6 from J; bases not matched to a gene: 5. The germline V gene encodes CDR1 SGHTS and CDR2 YDEGEE. The CDR3 extends over 15 amino acids.

The receptor was isolated from a woman between 50 and 59 years old with COVID-19, enrolled during active disease. Specimen: peripheral blood. The V and J genes are TRBV5-8 and TRBJ1-4; 9 bases are a match to TRBD1. The CDR3 spells CASSFQTGGYEKLFF. DNA for the CDR3: TGTGCCAGCAGCTTCCAGACAGGGGGTTATGAAAAACTGTTTTTT.